Presented here are 15 T cell receptor beta chains from one specimen sequenced in a study of CD8+ T cells in alopecia areata (dated by TCRdb to the late 2010s). Library prep was done by the immunoSEQ multiplex PCR assay. RNA was extracted from all samples and reverse transcribed into cDNA as template for TCR sequencing. TCRdb mirrors the immuneACCESS table, restricted to in-frame sequences. Some clones are absent from its copies; in checked studies, under half trace to an unresolved V gene, and the reason for the others is unknown. This sample has about 120,000 clones in its table, and 53% of those were observed once. The ten most abundant clones make up 0.46% of the sample. What the time point label conveys for this sample: around 4 weeks on oral tofacitinib. The label giving this sample's treatment or condition can be read as: oral pan-JAK inhibitor, 5-10 mg twice daily. Sequences were derived from CD4+ T cells sorted from blood, sampled at week 4, from a patient treated with tofacitinib. Source of these receptors: a human donor with alopecia areata.

This rearrangement joins TRBV4-1 to TRBJ1-2; no clear D gene. The germline gives CDR1 MGHRA, CDR2 YSYEKL. The ends were cut back, 0 bases at V and 4 bases at J, with 12 bases in the middle. The CDR3 contains 15 residues. CDR3 in amino acids: CASSQDHPGFYGYTF. The CDR3 coding sequence is TGCGCCAGCAGCCAAGATCATCCAGGATTCTATGGCTACACCTTC.

Comments on this clone: Other DNA sequences in this sample translate to the same CDR3. The V gene is TRBV30, the J gene TRBJ2-1; D gene ambiguous. Germline CDR1 reads GTSNPN; CDR2 reads SVGIG (reference sequence). Deletions cut 2 bases from V and 0 bases from J, with 8 bases between. This CDR3 is 14 amino acids long. The CDR3 is CAWSLGGSYNEQFF. The CDR3 bases are TGTGCCTGGAGTTTGGGTGGCTCCTACAATGAGCAGTTCTTC.

This clone was counted between two and nine times. The chain recombines TRBV4-2 with TRBJ2-1; D gene unclear. The V and J ends lost 4 bases and 7 bases respectively, with 8 bases between them. The germline gives CDR1 LGHNA, CDR2 YNFKEQ. The CDR3 is 12 amino acids. As DNA, the CDR3 is TGTGCCAGCAGCCTTACTCGGAATGAGCAGTTCTTC. Amino acid sequence: CASSLTRNEQFF.

V and J are TRBV4-2 and TRBJ1-2; TRBD1 agrees at 7 bases. CDR1 is LGHNA, CDR2 YNFKEQ, per germline. This CDR3 comprises 13 residues. With 6 bases clipped from V and 5 bases from J, the junction kept 6 bases outside the gene matches. The CDR3 DNA sequence: TGTGCCAGCAGAGGGGACAGAGATTATGGCTACACCTTC. This encodes CASRGDRDYGYTF.

The J gene is TRBJ2-3, the V gene TRBV30; D gene ambiguous. Germline values: CDR1 GTSNPN, CDR2 SVGIG (reference sequence). The V end was cut by 0 bases, the J end by 2 bases, with 9 bases between. The CDR3 sequence is 14 residues long. The CDR3 here is CAWSVQRPTDTQYF. CDR3 DNA: TGTGCCTGGAGTGTACAAAGGCCCACAGATACGCAGTATTTT. Together with reference TRBV30 and TRBJ2-3, the CDR3 gives the full variable domain: SQTIHQWPATLVQPVGSPLSLECTVEGTSNPNLYWYRQAAGRGLQLLFYSVGIGQISSEVPQNLSASRPQDRQFILSSKKLLLSDSGFYLCAWSVQRPTDTQYFGPGTRLTVL.

In its sample, this clone was seen once. V and J are TRBV6-5 and TRBJ2-5, with D unresolved. The CDR3 is made up of 15 amino acids. The V gene's germline CDR1 is MNHEY and CDR2 SVGAGI. Trimming left V 0 bases short and J 2 bases short, with 10 bases between. CDR3 nucleotides: TGTGCCAGCAGTTACTCGATTGGGCCTCAAGAGACCCAGTACTTC. Translation: CASSYSIGPQETQYF.

The chain uses TRBV2 and TRBJ1-2; 7 bases fit TRBD1. After removal of 9 bases from V and 2 bases from J, the junction contained 6 bases not matched to a gene. Germline CDR1 SNHLY, CDR2 FYNNEI. The CDR3 loop spans 13 amino acids. This CDR3 is CASATGTNYGYTF. CDR3 nucleotides: TGTGCCAGTGCGACAGGGACCAACTATGGCTACACCTTC.

The J gene is TRBJ2-7, the V gene TRBV29-1, with unresolved D. This CDR3 contains 11 residues. Per the germline V gene, CDR1 is SQVTM and CDR2 is ANQGSEA. Trimming pared 4 bases from V and 5 bases from J, leaving 9 bases between. The CDR3 DNA is TGCAGCGTTGCCGGGCCCCACGAGCAGTACTTC. Translated, it gives CSVAGPHEQYF.

The chain employs TRBV4-2 and TRBJ1-2; 7 nucleotides line up with TRBD1. This CDR3 is built from 15 residues. CDR1 and CDR2 (germline): LGHNA, YNFKEQ. J was trimmed by 3 bases and V by 0 bases; bases with no gene match: 4. The CDR3 protein is CASSQDNRGDYGYTF. For the CDR3, the DNA is TGTGCCAGCAGCCAAGACAACAGGGGTGACTATGGCTACACCTTC.

This clone has just a few counts. The chain links TRBV19 to TRBJ2-7; no clear D. V dropped 8 bases and J dropped 6 bases, with 17 bases sitting between them. The CDR3 is 13 residues long. The germline V gene has CDR1 LNHDA and CDR2 SQIVND (reference sequence). CDR3 coding DNA: TGTGCCAGTCAGGCGGAAGCCGCCGGCGAGCAGTACTTC. Translation gives CASQAEAAGEQYF. Together with reference TRBV19 and TRBJ2-7, the CDR3 gives the full variable domain: DGGITQSPKYLFRKEGQNVTLSCEQNLNHDAMYWYRQDPGQGLRLIYYSQIVNDFQKGDIAEGYSVSREKKESFPLTVTSAQKNPTAFYLCASQAEAAGEQYFGPGTRLTVT.

The chain is built from TRBV29-1 and TRBJ1-1, with D hard to call. Trimming stripped 6 bases from V and 0 bases from J, with 11 bases between. CDR1 is SQVTM, CDR2 ANQGSEA, per germline. The CDR3 covers 13 residues. CDR3 loop: CSVRRELNTEAFF. The CDR3 bases are TGCAGCGTCCGACGGGAGTTGAACACTGAAGCTTTCTTT.

The chain couples TRBV13 to TRBJ2-5; weak D call: TRBD2 (6 bases). Germline V gene sequence: CDR1 PRHDT, CDR2 FYEKMQ (reference sequence). With 5 bases removed from V and 6 bases from J, the gap between germline ends came to 19 bases. This CDR3 comprises 15 residues. CDR3: CASSRFQAGAKTQYF. CDR3 nucleotides: TGTGCCAGCAGCAGATTCCAAGCGGGCGCGAAGACCCAGTACTTC. The full variable domain, with the rest looked up from reference TRBV13 and TRBJ2-5, is AAGVIQSPRHLIKEKRETATLKCYPIPRHDTVYWYQQGPGQDPQFLISFYEKMQSDKGSIPDRFSAQQFSDYHSELNMSSLELGDSALYFCASSRFQAGAKTQYFGPGTRLLVL.

The chain links TRBV10-3 to TRBJ2-7, with 10 positions matching TRBD1. Germline V CDR1 and CDR2: ENHRY, SYGVKD. Trimming removed 5 bases from V and 3 bases from J; junction bases left unmatched: 7. This CDR3 region has 15 residues. CDR3 DNA sequence: TGTGCCATCAGTTCGAGGGACAGGGGAAACTACGAGCAGTACTTC. It encodes CAISSRDRGNYEQYF.

This clone has more than one count but fewer than ten. The chain links TRBV18 to TRBJ2-2, with D unresolved. Germline CDR1 KGHSH, CDR2 LQKENI. The CDR3 contains 12 residues. Trimming removed 2 bases at V and 6 bases at J, with 4 bases between. As DNA, the CDR3 is TGTGCCAGCTCACCAATCCCCGGGGAGCTGTTTTTT. As protein: CASSPIPGELFF.

The CDR3 region has the DNA TGTGCCAGCAGTCCCAGCGGGGGGGCCCCCGAGCAGTACTTC. Amino acids: CASSPSGGAPEQYF. This chain joins TRBV2 and TRBJ2-7, with TRBD2 matching over 10 bases. The germline CDR1 and CDR2 sequences are SNHLY and FYNNEI. The CDR3 sequence is 14 residues long. The ends lost 5 bases at V and 6 bases at J; junction bases unmatched: 7.